A single sample gave rise to the 14 T cell receptor beta chains below, sequenced in a study of blood T cell repertoires in COVID-19. Repertoires were generated with immunoSEQ multiplex PCR, while TCRdb's copy carries only in-frame clones and drops some. Of fewer than 90,000 clones listed, 70% to 90% are singletons. Sequencing was carried out using peripheral blood. The receptors derive from a man aged 65-85 years with acute or convalescent COVID-19.

This clone was counted a few times. The rearrangement joins TRBV6-2 or TRBV6-3 to TRBJ1-5; D unresolved. V lost 0 bases and J 0 bases, leaving 6 bases between the germline ends. Germline loops: CDR1 MNHEY, CDR2 SVGEGT. The CDR3 runs 15 residues. This CDR3 is CASSYSSYSNQPQHF. The CDR3 region has the DNA TGTGCCAGCAGTTACTCTTCCTATAGCAATCAGCCCCAGCATTTT.

This sequence joins TRBV6-5 and TRBJ1-5; 10 bases match TRBD1. Germline V gives CDR1 MNHEY, CDR2 SVGAGI. V lost 6 bases and J lost 4; bases outside the gene matches: 6. The length of the CDR3 is 15 residues. The CDR3 DNA follows: TGTGCCAGCAGGGCCCCGGGACAGGGGAATCAGCCCCAGCATTTT. It specifies CASRAPGQGNQPQHF.

CDR3 DNA sequence: TGTGCCAGCAGCCTTCTAACAGGGGGCGGAGGGGAGAATGGCTACACCTTC. It is translated as CASSLLTGGGGENGYTF. The V gene is TRBV5-5, the J gene TRBJ1-2, with TRBD1 identical over 9 bases. In germline, CDR1 is SGHKS, CDR2 YYEKEE (reference sequence). Trimming took 4 bases from V and 6 from J; bases not matched to a gene: 16. The CDR3 runs 17 residues.

This chain links TRBV5-6 with TRBJ2-4; D remains ambiguous. Trimming shortened V by 2 bases and J by 3 bases, and 3 bases separated the two germline ends. The CDR3 runs 12 residues. CDR1 and CDR2 (germline): SGHDT, YYEEEE. CDR3: CASSFNKNIQYF. CDR3 coding DNA: TGTGCCAGCAGCTTTAACAAAAACATTCAGTACTTC. Full variable domain (remainder filled in from reference TRBV5-6 and TRBJ2-4): DAGVTQSPTHLIKTRGQQVTLRCSPKSGHDTVSWYQQALGQGPQFIFQYYEEEERQRGNFPDRFSGHQFPNYSSELNVNALLLGDSALYLCASSFNKNIQYFGAGTRLSVL.

V and J are TRBV6-5 and TRBJ1-2, with 10 positions matching TRBD1. CDR1 MNHEY and CDR2 SVGAGI come from the germline V gene. Losses at the gene ends were 6 bases for V and 7 bases for J; bases not matched to a gene: 8. The CDR3 sequence is 14 residues long. The CDR3 protein is CASSLGTGVGGYTF. CDR3 DNA: TGTGCCAGCAGCCTCGGGACAGGGGTTGGTGGCTACACCTTC.

This rearrangement joins TRBV3-1 (or the pseudogene TRBV3-2) to TRBJ2-1; 9 nucleotides agree with TRBD2. The germline gives CDR1 LGHDT, CDR2 YNNKEL (reference sequence). J was trimmed by 9 bases and V by 0 bases; bases with no gene match: 15. The CDR3 totals 18 residues. The CDR3 region is CASSQDFAAGGPLIEQFF. The CDR3 DNA is TGTGCCAGCAGCCAAGACTTTGCTGCGGGAGGGCCTCTGATTGAGCAGTTCTTC.

The CDR3 loop reads CASSGTSWNTEAFF. Written as DNA, the CDR3 is TGTGCCAGCAGCGGGACAAGTTGGAACACTGAAGCTTTCTTT. V is TRBV7-8 and J is TRBJ1-1, with D perhaps TRBD1 (6 bases). Germline V gene sequence: CDR1 SGHVS, CDR2 FQNEAQ. Trimming removed 5 bases from V and 1 base from J, with 11 bases in between. The CDR3 runs to 14 residues.

This clone appeared once. This chain links TRBV5-4 with TRBJ2-5; TRBD1 matches 7 bases. The trim removed 0 bases at V and 2 bases at J, leaving 1 base unmatched. The CDR3 contains 14 residues. Germline CDR1 is SGHNT and CDR2 is YYREEE (reference sequence). CDR3 DNA: TGTGCCAGCAGCTTGGCGGACAGGCAAGAGACCCAGTACTTC. Residues: CASSLADRQETQYF.

A single count supports this clone. The chain employs TRBV7-6 and TRBJ1-3, with 9 bases fitting TRBD1. This CDR3 contains 19 residues. With 2 bases clipped from V and 1 base from J, the junction kept 12 bases outside the gene matches. CDR1 is SGHVS and CDR2 is FNYEAQ in the germline V gene. CDR3 protein: CASSLWTGTGMGSGNTIYF. The DNA for the CDR3 is TGTGCCAGCAGCTTATGGACAGGGACAGGGATGGGGTCTGGAAACACCATATATTTT.

The V gene is TRBV21-1, the J gene TRBJ2-1; the table gives TRBD2 as D, unverified against the DNA. TRBV21-1 is shown as a pseudogene. CDR3 length: 14 amino acids. DNA for the CDR3: TGTGCCAGCAGCAGGGGGACTCGAGACAATGAGCAGTTCTTC. Its protein product is CASSRGTRDNEQFF.

J is TRBJ2-5 and V is TRBV4-1; 8 bases are a match to TRBD2. V lost 2 bases to trimming and J lost 2 bases; unmatched junction nucleotides: 7. This CDR3 comprises 16 residues. Germline values: CDR1 MGHRA, CDR2 YSYEKL. This CDR3 reads CASSQRAGGGQETQYF. The CDR3 region has the DNA TGCGCCAGCAGCCAACGGGCGGGAGGAGGGCAAGAGACCCAGTACTTC.

The chain has TRBV24-1 and TRBJ1-3; 7 nucleotides match TRBD1. CDR1 is KGHDR and CDR2 is SFDVKD in the germline V gene. J lost 4 bases, V lost 3 bases, and 2 bases had no gene match. This CDR3 contains 14 residues. The CDR3 region is CATSDDREGNTIYF. The CDR3 DNA follows: TGTGCCACCAGTGATGACAGGGAAGGAAACACCATATATTTT.

The chain recombines TRBV28 with TRBJ1-3; TRBD1 matches at 8 bases. J gave up 4 bases and V 2 bases, and 7 bases lay outside the gene matches. The CDR3 contains 16 residues. Per germline, CDR1 MDHEN and CDR2 SYDVKM. This CDR3 reads CASSLVTGATGNTIYF. The CDR3 coding sequence is TGTGCCAGCAGTTTAGTGACAGGGGCTACGGGAAACACCATATATTTT. The full variable domain, in which reference TRBV28 and TRBJ1-3 provide the parts outside the CDR3, is DVKVTQSSRYLVKRTGEKVFLECVQDMDHENMFWYRQDPGLGLRLIYFSYDVKMKEKGDIPEGYSVSREKKERFSLILESASTNQTSMYLCASSLVTGATGNTIYFGEGSWLTVV.

The chain joins TRBV9 to TRBJ1-2; 9 bases line up with TRBD1. CDR1 and CDR2 (germline): SGDLS, YYNGEE. Trimming removed 3 bases from V and 4 bases from J; junction bases left unmatched: 7. This CDR3 is 15 amino acids long. The CDR3 spells CASSGDRGTTYGYTF. The CDR3 DNA follows: TGTGCCAGCAGCGGCGACAGGGGGACAACCTATGGCTACACCTTC. The whole variable domain, filled in from reference TRBV9 and TRBJ1-2, reads DSGVTQTPKHLITATGQRVTLRCSPRSGDLSVYWYQQSLDQGLQFLIQYYNGEERAKGNILERFSAQQFPDLHSELNLSSLELGDSALYFCASSGDRGTTYGYTFGSGTRLTVV.